This T cell receptor beta chain comes out of a study of T cells after yellow fever vaccination. The study's findings and limits: Booster sampling recovered most clones from primary vaccination (roughly 96% CD4, over 75% CD8).

Template-switching 5'RACE yielded the TCR cDNA; a universal primer site and UMIs were added in the process. TCRdb called the 5' RACE reads again in MiXCR, with one record for every CDR3 protein. The sample yields 300,000 to 350,000 distinct CDR3 sequences, approximately 4% seen once. This clonotype turned up a few times. Its antigen is not identified. The clonotype comes from a man aged 18 to 30 who received the YFV17D yellow fever vaccine. The specimen was PBMCs, collected 5 days after the yellow fever booster vaccination.

For the CDR3, the DNA is TGTGCCAGCAGCCAAGACCAGAGACGAAACACTGAAGCTTTCTTT. Translated, it gives CASSQDQRRNTEAFF. This chain links TRBV3-1 with TRBJ1-1; D is unclear. Looked up from germline, CDR1 is LGHDT and CDR2 is YNNKEL (reference sequence). V lost 0 bases and J 2 bases, leaving 10 bases between the germline ends. The CDR3 covers 15 residues.